This TCR beta chain was retrieved from a study of shared clonotypes between healthy human individuals. Clones were sequenced by immunoSEQ multiplex PCR, and TCRdb holds only the in-frame ones, with some missing. In the table there are around 700,000 clones, around 67% of which are singletons. The study's findings and limits: For naive CD4 cells, around 5.1% of clonotypes were shared across a handful of donors.

Germline V lookup: CDR1 SGHDT, CDR2 YYEEEE. This CDR3 has 16 residues. V was cut by 4 bases and J by 4 bases, with 20 bases left in between. About this clone: What it binds is not known.

The source material was memory CD4+ T cells sorted from blood. The subset denotes: CD45RA-negative fraction. The genes are TRBV5-6 and TRBJ1-2; weak D call: TRBD1 (6 bases). This clonotype was obtained from a woman in her 30s in good health. The CDR3 loop reads CASSLKVGPQGYGYTF. The CDR3 DNA sequence: TGTGCCAGCAGCCTTAAAGTGGGGCCACAGGGCTATGGCTACACCTTC.